Shown below are 25 T cell receptor beta chains from a single sample sequenced in a study of identical twins. TCRdb redid the calling of the 5' RACE reads with MiXCR, one entry per CDR3 protein. The sample holds 1.5 million to 2 million distinct CDR3 sequences; under 35% are singletons and the top ten take around 0.25%. The sample was cord blood. These receptors were obtained from a newborn girl in good health.

This rearrangement joins TRBV20-1 to TRBJ1-6; D not resolved. The V gene's germline CDR1 is DFQATT and CDR2 SNEGSKA (reference sequence). The CDR3 loop spans 14 amino acids. Between the trimmed V and J ends, which lost 5 bases and 10 bases, there was a span of 18 bases. The CDR3 here is CSALRTPAGSPLHF. As DNA, the CDR3 is TGCAGTGCTCTGAGGACGCCGGCGGGGTCACCCCTCCACTTT.

The J gene is TRBJ2-1, the V gene TRBV10-3; D may be TRBD2 (7 bases). V lost 0 bases and J lost 2, with 14 bases in between. Per the germline V gene, CDR1 is ENHRY and CDR2 is SYGVKD. The CDR3 runs 17 residues. The CDR3 sequence is CAISESMGGLAYNEQFF. The DNA for the CDR3 is TGTGCCATCAGTGAGTCGATGGGGGGGCTAGCCTACAATGAGCAGTTCTTC.

This clonotype has just a few counts. The chain joins TRBV6-1 to TRBJ1-5; D not resolved. Germline values: CDR1 MNHNS, CDR2 SASEGT. This CDR3 region has 15 residues. Trimming removed 3 bases at V and 0 bases at J, with 9 bases between. CDR3 sequence: CASSELQNSNQPQHF. In DNA, the CDR3 is TGTGCCAGCAGTGAGTTGCAGAATAGCAATCAGCCCCAGCATTTT.

The table lists this clonotype with many counts. This chain connects TRBV5-1 to TRBJ2-7, with D unresolved. V lost 0 bases to trimming and J lost 2 bases, with 6 bases between them. This CDR3 spans 13 amino acids. Germline loops: CDR1 SGHRS, CDR2 YFSETQ. The CDR3 reads CASSLVQPYEQYF. The CDR3 DNA follows: TGCGCCAGCAGCTTGGTGCAGCCCTACGAGCAGTACTTC.

This clonotype was seen once. V usage is TRBV5-1 and J usage is TRBJ2-4, with TRBD2 matching 14 bases. V shed 3 bases and J 13 bases; nucleotides not matched to a gene: 12. The CDR3 is 16 residues long. Germline CDR1 SGHRS, CDR2 YFSETQ. CDR3: CASSYGTSGRSVEQYF. The CDR3 bases are TGCGCCAGCAGCTACGGGACTAGCGGGAGATCGGTTGAGCAGTACTTC.

V gene TRBV7-2 combines with J gene TRBJ2-3, with D tentatively TRBD2 (6 bases). There are 16 residues in the CDR3. The germline V gene encodes CDR1 SGHTA and CDR2 FQGNSA. V lost 1 base to trimming and J lost 3 bases, with 14 bases between them. The CDR3: CASSLGQGGFTDTQYF. CDR3 sequence (DNA): TGTGCCAGCAGCTTAGGGCAGGGAGGCTTTACAGATACGCAGTATTTT.

The chain combines TRBV6-1 with TRBJ2-2, with TRBD2 as a possible D gene (6 bases). CDR1 and CDR2 from the germline V gene are MNHNS and SASEGT. This CDR3 spans 11 amino acids. Between the trimmed V and J ends, which lost 7 bases and 7 bases, there was a span of 7 bases. The CDR3 DNA reads as TGTGCCAGCAAAGCGGGCGGGGAGCTGTTTTTT. Translated, it gives CASKAGGELFF.

The rearrangement uses TRBV18 and TRBJ2-1, with TRBD1 identical over 11 bases. This CDR3 is 16 amino acids long. J gave up 3 bases and V 6 bases, and 7 bases lay outside the gene matches. Germline lookup yields CDR1 KGHSH and CDR2 LQKENI. This CDR3 is CASSSSGTGGYNEQFF. The CDR3 DNA follows: TGTGCCAGCTCCTCATCCGGGACAGGGGGCTACAATGAGCAGTTCTTC.

V usage is TRBV27 and J usage is TRBJ2-1; possible D gene TRBD2, 5 bases. The germline V and J ends were trimmed by 2 bases and 10 bases, with 21 bases remaining between them. The CDR3 loop spans 16 amino acids. Germline CDR1 is MNHEY and CDR2 is SMNVEV (reference sequence). The CDR3 nucleotides read TGTGCCAGCAGTTTAAGGGATAGCGCGAGATCCTACGAGCAGTTCTTC. Translated, it gives CASSLRDSARSYEQFF.

The V call is TRBV5-1, the J call TRBJ2-6, with 8 bases fitting TRBD1. Trimming cost V 6 bases and J 2 bases; bases outside gene matches: 4. Germline CDR1 SGHRS, CDR2 YFSETQ. This CDR3 has 15 amino acids. Here the CDR3 reads CASTQTGAGANVLTF. The DNA of the CDR3 is TGCGCCAGCACCCAGACAGGGGCTGGGGCCAACGTCCTGACTTTC. The variable domain in full, completed from reference TRBV5-1 and TRBJ2-6, reads KAGVTQTPRYLIKTRGQQVTLSCSPISGHRSVSWYQQTPGQGLQFLFEYFSETQRNKGNFPGRFSGRQFSNSRSEMNVSTLELGDSALYLCASTQTGAGANVLTFGAGSRLTVL.

This clonotype was counted only a few times. J is TRBJ1-1 and V is TRBV6-5; D might be TRBD1 (5 bases). V dropped 5 bases and J dropped 4 bases, with 17 bases sitting between them. Per germline, CDR1 MNHEY and CDR2 SVGAGI. CDR3 length: 15 residues. CDR3 nucleotides: TGTGCCAGCAGTGAGCCGGGACGGTCTCTCACTGAAGCTTTCTTT. Its protein is CASSEPGRSLTEAFF.

Ten or more counts support this clonotype. At one boundary the junction diverges from the germline segment, which might be a read error. This rearrangement joins TRBV2 to TRBJ2-1; either TRBD1 or TRBD2 may supply D (7 bases each). This CDR3 region has 12 residues. Per the germline V gene, CDR1 is SNHLY and CDR2 is FYNNEI. The CDR3 loop is CASGDSYNEQFF. CDR3 coding DNA: TGCGCCAGCGGGGACAGCTACAATGAGCAGTTCTTC.

Details on this clonotype: Mismatch with germline at one junction end may stem from a read error. The genes are TRBV20-1 and TRBJ2-5; D unclear. Germline-derived CDR1 and CDR2 are DFQATT and SNEGSKA (reference sequence). The CDR3 is made up of 11 amino acids. CDR3 region: CSARGQETRYF. The DNA of the CDR3 is TGCAGTGCTAGAGGGCAAGAGACCCGGTACTTC.

This sequence joins TRBV2 and TRBJ2-1; TRBD2 matches at 9 bases. The CDR3 has 15 residues. Losses at the gene ends were 3 bases for V and 10 bases for J; bases not matched to a gene: 10. Germline V lookup: CDR1 SNHLY, CDR2 FYNNEI. The CDR3 here is CASSDSSGSFREQFF. CDR3 sequence (DNA): TGTGCCAGCAGTGATAGTAGCGGGAGTTTCCGCGAGCAGTTCTTC.

This clonotype was recorded a few times. This chain connects TRBV18 to TRBJ2-3; 14 nucleotides agree with TRBD2. The V segment lost 0 bases and the J segment 1 base; nucleotides outside the gene matches: 15. The CDR3 sequence is 22 residues long. Germline V gene lookup returns CDR1 KGHSH and CDR2 LQKENI. The CDR3 DNA follows: TGTGCCAGCTCACCACCGCTCAAGACTAGCGGGGGGGGTTTGGATGGCACAGATACGCAGTATTTT. This translates into CASSPPLKTSGGGLDGTDTQYF.

The J gene is TRBJ2-1, the V gene TRBV27; D perhaps matches TRBD1 (6 bases). The V and J ends lost 0 bases and 5 bases respectively, with 14 bases between them. CDR1 is MNHEY, CDR2 SMNVEV, per germline (reference sequence). The CDR3 runs 16 residues. The CDR3 protein is CASSLSWAGVHNEQFF. In DNA, the CDR3 is TGTGCCAGCAGTTTATCTTGGGCAGGGGTACACAATGAGCAGTTCTTC.

The gene calls are TRBV7-2 and TRBJ2-3, with no clear D. Germline assignment: CDR1 SGHTA and CDR2 FQGNSA. This CDR3 has 15 amino acids. The V and J ends lost 1 base and 5 bases respectively, with 13 bases between them. The CDR3 DNA is TGTGCCAGCAGCTTAGAGTTGGCTCTCAAAGATACGCAGTATTTT. Its translation: CASSLELALKDTQYF.

This clonotype was seen a single time. The chain employs TRBV6-1 and TRBJ2-4; tentatively, D is TRBD1 (6 bases). The DNA end lines up better with TRBJ2-7; the J call may be wrong. Germline loops: CDR1 MNHNS, CDR2 SASEGT. This CDR3 has 14 residues. In nucleotides, the CDR3 is TGTGCCAGCAGCCTCACAGGGAATCAGGACGAGCAGTACTTC. Translating gives CASSLTGNQDEQYF.

The genes are TRBV12-3 or TRBV12-4 and TRBJ2-5; D is undetermined. The CDR3 consists of 13 residues. Trimming cost V 3 bases and J 7 bases, with 12 bases left between them. CDR3 sequence: CASSFDVLVTQYF. In nucleotides, the CDR3 is TGTGCCAGCAGTTTTGATGTCCTTGTGACCCAGTACTTC.

The V call is TRBV29-1, the J call TRBJ1-1; tentative D call: TRBD1 (5 bases). Germline V gene data show CDR1 as SQVTM and CDR2 as ANQGSEA. The CDR3 has 13 residues. V was cut by 6 bases and J by 1 base, with 12 bases left in between. The CDR3, as DNA: TGCAGCGTCGCGGAGCAGGGGAACACTGAAGCTTTCTTT. Its translation: CSVAEQGNTEAFF. The whole variable domain, filled in from reference TRBV29-1 and TRBJ1-1, reads SAVISQKPSRDICQRGTSLTIQCQVDSQVTMMFWYRQQPGQSLTLIATANQGSEATYESGFVIDKFPISRPNLTFSTLTVSNMSPEDSSIYLCSVAEQGNTEAFFGQGTRLTVV.

In this sample, this clonotype turned up once. CDR3 protein: CSVDMGAGYGYTF. The CDR3 DNA follows: TGCAGCGTTGATATGGGGGCTGGCTATGGCTACACCTTC. The chain uses TRBV29-1 and TRBJ1-2, with a possible D match to TRBD1 (6 bases). The V end lost 3 bases, the J end lost 4 bases, and 12 bases lay between the germline ends. The germline V gene encodes CDR1 SQVTM and CDR2 ANQGSEA. The CDR3 sequence is 13 residues long.

This clonotype was counted only a few times. This chain connects TRBV12-3 or TRBV12-4 to TRBJ1-1; 8 nucleotides align to TRBD1. This CDR3 is 17 amino acids long. The J segment lost 1 base and the V segment lost 2 bases, leaving 9 bases of the junction unmatched. The CDR3 loop is CASSLLGRGRENTEAFF. CDR3 DNA sequence: TGTGCCAGCAGTTTATTAGGCAGGGGGCGGGAGAACACTGAAGCTTTCTTT.

This clonotype was counted between two and nine times. The rearrangement uses TRBV4-2 and TRBJ1-5; 7 nucleotides line up with TRBD1. The CDR3 loop spans 16 amino acids. Germline V gene data show CDR1 as LGHNA and CDR2 as YNFKEQ. V was pared by 5 bases and J by 6 bases, with 13 bases of the junction left unmatched. CDR3 coding DNA: TGTGCCAGCAGCAGCGGACGGAAGACAGGGATTCAGCCCCAGCATTTT. This translates into CASSSGRKTGIQPQHF.

This chain uses TRBV3-1 with TRBJ2-5; perhaps TRBD2 as D (6 bases). The better agreement between TRBJ2-7 and the DNA end casts doubt on the J call. This CDR3 has 14 amino acids. Germline V gives CDR1 LGHDT, CDR2 YNNKEL (reference sequence). As DNA, the CDR3 is TGTGCCAGCAGCCAAGGTCCGGGGAGGTACGAGCAGTACTTC. Translating it yields CASSQGPGRYEQYF.

The chain combines TRBV2 with TRBJ2-7, with D unresolved. The CDR3 extends over 10 amino acids. Germline V gene sequence: CDR1 SNHLY, CDR2 FYNNEI. The V gene lost 11 bases and the J gene lost 4 bases, with 9 bases spanning the gap. The CDR3 reads CAVQDYEQYF. The CDR3 region has the DNA TGTGCCGTCCAGGATTACGAGCAGTACTTC. The variable domain in full, completed from reference TRBV2 and TRBJ2-7, reads EPEVTQTPSHQVTQMGQEVILRCVPISNHLYFYWYRQILGQKVEFLVSFYNNEISEKSEIFDDQFSVERPDGSNFTLKIRSTKLEDSAMYFCAVQDYEQYFGPGTRLTVT.